The clone carrying this T cell receptor (beta chain) was picked up a small number of times. The CDR3 spans 17 residues. Germline assignment: CDR1 SGDLS and CDR2 YYNGEE. The V and J ends lost 4 bases and 8 bases respectively, with 25 bases between them. The data originate from a study of regulatory T cells in long-lasting Graves disease. Building of the TCR beta libraries involved iRepertoire HTBI primers and Arm-PCR of CDR3 regions. TCRdb re-derived calls from the multiplex PCR reads in MiXCR, one entry per CDR3 protein. Here the sample spans 550,000 to 700,000 distinct CDR3 sequences, about 16% being singletons. The time point was: newly diagnosed GD, antithyroid drugs for less than 3 months. Isolated PBMC RNA provided the starting material for the TCR library. These data also formed part of another study, on T cells in Graves' hyperthyroidism and ophthalmopathy.

The V gene is TRBV9, the J gene TRBJ2-1; D gene uncertain. This material consisted of peripheral blood mononuclear cells (PBMCs), taken at new diagnosis, from a patient treated with antithyroid drugs. The sequence was collected from a man between 18 and 29 years old with Graves disease. CDR3 nucleotides: TGTGCCAGCAGCCTCGTAGGTGGGTCCTTAGCCGGCGATGAGCAGTTCTTC. Encoded protein: CASSLVGGSLAGDEQFF.